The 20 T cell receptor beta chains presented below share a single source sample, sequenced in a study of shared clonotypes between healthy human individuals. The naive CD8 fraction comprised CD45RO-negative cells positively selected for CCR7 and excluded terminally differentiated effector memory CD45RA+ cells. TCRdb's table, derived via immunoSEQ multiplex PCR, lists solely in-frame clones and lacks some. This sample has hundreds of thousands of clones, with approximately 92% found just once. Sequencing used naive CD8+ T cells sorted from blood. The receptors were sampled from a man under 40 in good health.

This CDR3 is CASSLPGQTYEQYF. DNA of the CDR3: TGTGCCAGCAGCTTACCGGGACAGACTTACGAGCAGTACTTC. This sequence joins TRBV5-4 and TRBJ2-7, with 7 bases aligning to TRBD1. Germline loops: CDR1 SGHNT, CDR2 YYREEE (reference sequence). This CDR3 region has 14 residues. With 2 bases clipped from V and 4 bases from J, the junction kept 6 bases outside the gene matches.

The CDR3 sequence: CASSEGLAAYNEQFF. CDR3 sequence (DNA): TGTGCCAGCAGCGAGGGACTAGCGGCATACAATGAGCAGTTCTTC. The V and J genes are TRBV9 and TRBJ2-1; 11 bases map to TRBD2. Trimming cost V 3 bases and J 4 bases; bases outside gene matches: 3. Germline-derived CDR1 and CDR2 are SGDLS and YYNGEE. The CDR3 loop spans 15 amino acids.

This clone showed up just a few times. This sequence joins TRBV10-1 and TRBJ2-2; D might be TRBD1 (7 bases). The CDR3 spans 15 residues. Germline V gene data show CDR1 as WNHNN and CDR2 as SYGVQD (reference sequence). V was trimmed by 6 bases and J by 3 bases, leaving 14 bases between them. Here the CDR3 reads CASRETGTYTGELFF. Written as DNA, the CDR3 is TGCGCCAGCAGGGAGACAGGGACTTACACCGGGGAGCTGTTTTTT.

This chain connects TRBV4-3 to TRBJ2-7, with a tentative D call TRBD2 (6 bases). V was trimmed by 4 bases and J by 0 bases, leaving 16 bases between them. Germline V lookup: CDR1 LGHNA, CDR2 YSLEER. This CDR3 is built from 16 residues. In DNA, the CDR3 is TGCGCCAGCAGCCCATCTATGACCGGGAGCTCCTACGAGCAGTACTTC. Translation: CASSPSMTGSSYEQYF.

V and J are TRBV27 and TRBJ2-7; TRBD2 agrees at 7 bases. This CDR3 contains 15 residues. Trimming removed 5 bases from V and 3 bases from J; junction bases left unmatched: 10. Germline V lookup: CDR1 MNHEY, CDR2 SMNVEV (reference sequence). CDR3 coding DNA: TGTGCCAGCAGTCCGGCTCGGCTAGCGGTCTACGAGCAGTACTTC. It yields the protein CASSPARLAVYEQYF.

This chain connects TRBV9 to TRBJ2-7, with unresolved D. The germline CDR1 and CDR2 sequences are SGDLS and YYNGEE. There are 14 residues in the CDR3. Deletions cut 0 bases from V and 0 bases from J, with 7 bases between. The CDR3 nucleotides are TGTGCCAGCAGCGTAGAGTGGGACTCCTACGAGCAGTACTTC. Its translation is CASSVEWDSYEQYF.

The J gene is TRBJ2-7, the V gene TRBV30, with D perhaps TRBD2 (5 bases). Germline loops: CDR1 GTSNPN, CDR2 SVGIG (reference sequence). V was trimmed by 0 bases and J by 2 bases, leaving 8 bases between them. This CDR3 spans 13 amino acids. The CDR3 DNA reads TGTGCCTGGAGTGTAGCGGCTACCTACGAGCAGTACTTC. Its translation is CAWSVAATYEQYF.

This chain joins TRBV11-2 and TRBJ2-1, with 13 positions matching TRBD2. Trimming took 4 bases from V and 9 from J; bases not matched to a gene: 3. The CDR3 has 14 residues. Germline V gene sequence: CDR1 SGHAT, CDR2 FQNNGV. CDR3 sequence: CASSSTSGRTEQFF. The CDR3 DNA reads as TGTGCCAGCAGCTCGACTAGCGGGAGGACTGAGCAGTTCTTC.

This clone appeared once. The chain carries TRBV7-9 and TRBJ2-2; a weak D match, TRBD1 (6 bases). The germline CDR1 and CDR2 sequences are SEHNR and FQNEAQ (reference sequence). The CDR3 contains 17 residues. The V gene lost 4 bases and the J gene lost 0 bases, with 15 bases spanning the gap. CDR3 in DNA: TGTGCCAGCAGCTCCCCCAGGGGCCAACCGAACACCGGGGAGCTGTTTTTT. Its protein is CASSSPRGQPNTGELFF.

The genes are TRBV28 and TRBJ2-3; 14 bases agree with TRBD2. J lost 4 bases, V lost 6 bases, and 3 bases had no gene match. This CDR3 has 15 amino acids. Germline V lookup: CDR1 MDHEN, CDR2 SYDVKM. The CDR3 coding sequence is TGTGCCAGCAGCCCGGGACTAGCGGGAGCAGATACGCAGTATTTT. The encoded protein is CASSPGLAGADTQYF. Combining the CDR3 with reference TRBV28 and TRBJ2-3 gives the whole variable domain DVKVTQSSRYLVKRTGEKVFLECVQDMDHENMFWYRQDPGLGLRLIYFSYDVKMKEKGDIPEGYSVSREKKERFSLILESASTNQTSMYLCASSPGLAGADTQYFGPGTRLTVL.

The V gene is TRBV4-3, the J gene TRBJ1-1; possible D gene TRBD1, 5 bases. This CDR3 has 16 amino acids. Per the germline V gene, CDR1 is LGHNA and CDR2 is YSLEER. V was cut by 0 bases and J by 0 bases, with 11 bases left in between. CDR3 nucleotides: TGCGCCAGCAGCCAAGATCTAGGGACCTTGAACACTGAAGCTTTCTTT. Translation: CASSQDLGTLNTEAFF.

CDR3 sequence: CASSTGQENTGELFF. In DNA form, the CDR3 reads TGTGCCAGCAGCACAGGACAGGAGAACACCGGGGAGCTGTTTTTT. V and J are TRBV7-8 and TRBJ2-2; TRBD1 agrees at 7 bases. CDR1 SGHVS and CDR2 FQNEAQ come from the germline V gene. The CDR3 totals 15 residues. Germline trimming cut 5 bases from V and 1 base from J; bases unmatched to any gene: 4. Together with reference TRBV7-8 and TRBJ2-2, the CDR3 gives the full variable domain: GAGVSQSPRYKVAKRGQDVALRCDPISGHVSLFWYQQALGQGPEFLTYFQNEAQLDKSGLPSDRFFAERPEGSVSTLKIQRTQQEDSAVYLCASSTGQENTGELFFGEGSRLTVL.

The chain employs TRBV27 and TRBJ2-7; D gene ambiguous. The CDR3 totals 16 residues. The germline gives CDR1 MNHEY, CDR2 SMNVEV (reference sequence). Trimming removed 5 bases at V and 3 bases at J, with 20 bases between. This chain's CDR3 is CASSTRLTGRHYEQYF. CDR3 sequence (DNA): TGTGCCAGCAGTACCAGACTGACGGGCAGGCACTACGAGCAGTACTTC.

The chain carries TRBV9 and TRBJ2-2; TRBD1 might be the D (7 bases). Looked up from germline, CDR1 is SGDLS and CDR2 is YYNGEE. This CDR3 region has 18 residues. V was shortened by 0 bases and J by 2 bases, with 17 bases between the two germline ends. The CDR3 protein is CASSVAPRQGGNTGELFF. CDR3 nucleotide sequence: TGTGCCAGCAGCGTAGCTCCGAGGCAGGGGGGAAACACCGGGGAGCTGTTTTTT. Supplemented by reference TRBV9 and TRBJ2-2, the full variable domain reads DSGVTQTPKHLITATGQRVTLRCSPRSGDLSVYWYQQSLDQGLQFLIQYYNGEERAKGNILERFSAQQFPDLHSELNLSSLELGDSALYFCASSVAPRQGGNTGELFFGEGSRLTVL.

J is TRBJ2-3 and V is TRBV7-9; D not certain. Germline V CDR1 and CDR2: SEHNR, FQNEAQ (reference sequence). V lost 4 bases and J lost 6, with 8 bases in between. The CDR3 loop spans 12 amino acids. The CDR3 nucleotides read TGTGCCAGCAGCTCCTTCGACGATACGCAGTATTTT. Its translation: CASSSFDDTQYF.

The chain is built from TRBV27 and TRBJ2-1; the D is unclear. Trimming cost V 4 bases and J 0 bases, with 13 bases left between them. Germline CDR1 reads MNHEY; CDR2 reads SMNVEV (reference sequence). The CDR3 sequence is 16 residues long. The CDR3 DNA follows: TGTGCCAGCAGTTCCAGATTGGGCCCCTCCTACAATGAGCAGTTCTTC. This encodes CASSSRLGPSYNEQFF.

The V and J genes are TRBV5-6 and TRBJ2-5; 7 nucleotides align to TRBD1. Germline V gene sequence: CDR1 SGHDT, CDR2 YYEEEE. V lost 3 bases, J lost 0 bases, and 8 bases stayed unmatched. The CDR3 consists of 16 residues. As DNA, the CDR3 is TGTGCCAGCAGCTCCCGGACAGGTGCTTACCAAGAGACCCAGTACTTC. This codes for CASSSRTGAYQETQYF. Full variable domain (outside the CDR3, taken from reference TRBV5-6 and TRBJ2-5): DAGVTQSPTHLIKTRGQQVTLRCSPKSGHDTVSWYQQALGQGPQFIFQYYEEEERQRGNFPDRFSGHQFPNYSSELNVNALLLGDSALYLCASSSRTGAYQETQYFGPGTRLLVL.

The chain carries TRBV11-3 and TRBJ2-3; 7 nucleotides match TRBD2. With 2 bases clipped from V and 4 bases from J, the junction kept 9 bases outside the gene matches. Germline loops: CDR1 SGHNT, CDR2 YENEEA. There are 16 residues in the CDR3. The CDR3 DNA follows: TGTGCCAGCAGCTTACGTTCCGCGGGAGAAGCAGATACGCAGTATTTT. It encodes CASSLRSAGEADTQYF.

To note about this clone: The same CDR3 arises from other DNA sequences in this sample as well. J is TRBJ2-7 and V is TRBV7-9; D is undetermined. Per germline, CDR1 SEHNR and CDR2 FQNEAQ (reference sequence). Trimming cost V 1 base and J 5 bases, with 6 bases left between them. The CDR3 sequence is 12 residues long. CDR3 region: CASSLVKDEQYF. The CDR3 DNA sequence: TGTGCCAGCAGCTTAGTTAAAGACGAGCAGTACTTC.

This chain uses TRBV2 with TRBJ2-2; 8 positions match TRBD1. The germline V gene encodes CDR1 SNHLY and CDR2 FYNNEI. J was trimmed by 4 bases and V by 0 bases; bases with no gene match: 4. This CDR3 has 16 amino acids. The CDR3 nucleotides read TGTGCCAGCAGTGAAGCCCTACAGGGGGGCACCGGGGAGCTGTTTTTT. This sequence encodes CASSEALQGGTGELFF.